A single sample gave rise to the 21 T cell receptor beta chains below, sequenced in a study of identical twins. TCRdb reprocessed the 5' RACE reads with MiXCR, giving one entry per CDR3 protein. The sample lists some 240,000 distinct CDR3 sequences; roughly a tenth were seen once. What was sequenced was memory T cells sorted from blood. All receptors come from a man in his forties or fifties in good health.

The V and J genes are TRBV13 and TRBJ2-1, with a weak D call TRBD2 (6 bases). There are 17 residues in the CDR3. In germline, CDR1 is PRHDT, CDR2 FYEKMQ (reference sequence). V dropped 4 bases and J dropped 7 bases, with 23 bases sitting between them. The DNA of the CDR3 is TGTGCCAGCAGCTCCACTATCAAGGCGGGGAGAGAGAATGAGCAGTTCTTC. It translates to CASSSTIKAGRENEQFF.

This clonotype was counted at least ten times. The chain employs TRBV5-1 and TRBJ2-5, with TRBD1 matching 12 bases. Germline V gene sequence: CDR1 SGHRS, CDR2 YFSETQ. Trimming removed 3 bases from V and 4 bases from J; junction bases left unmatched: 7. The CDR3 is 16 amino acids. CDR3 in DNA: TGCGCCAGCAGCTGGGGGACAGGGGGCTCTTTAGAGACCCAGTACTTC. Encoded protein: CASSWGTGGSLETQYF.

This sequence joins TRBV20-1 and TRBJ2-5; TRBD2 is a possible D gene (6 bases). V shed 2 bases and J shed 2 bases, with 15 bases lying between them. CDR3 size: 15 residues. Germline V CDR1 and CDR2: DFQATT, SNEGSKA (reference sequence). The CDR3 nucleotides are TGCAGTGCTAGACCGACGGGTGGGGGGCAAGAGACCCAGTACTTC. Residues: CSARPTGGGQETQYF.

Worth noting for this clonotype: A much larger clone lies a single base off, so this may be a read error. V and J are TRBV27 and TRBJ1-2, with 7 bases identical to TRBD1. CDR1 and CDR2 from the germline V gene are MNHEY and SMNVEV (reference sequence). This CDR3 has 13 residues. V shed 6 bases and J 9 bases; nucleotides not matched to a gene: 10. CDR3 sequence (DNA): TGTGCCAGCAGCATGACAGGGTGGGGTCGCTACACCTTC. This sequence encodes CASSMTGWGRYTF.

This clonotype showed up just a few times. The CDR3 protein is CASSYSTGLAGELFF. In nucleotides, the CDR3 is TGTGCCAGCAGTTACTCGACAGGTTTAGCCGGGGAGCTGTTTTTT. The chain couples TRBV6-2 or TRBV6-3 to TRBJ2-2; a possible D gene is TRBD1 (6 bases). The CDR3 is made up of 15 amino acids. V was trimmed by 0 bases and J by 6 bases, leaving 11 bases between them. From germline, CDR1 is MNHEY and CDR2 SVGEGT.

The V gene is TRBV6-1, the J gene TRBJ2-3; D assignment may be TRBD1 or TRBD2 (6 bases each). Germline V gene data show CDR1 as MNHNS and CDR2 as SASEGT. The CDR3 is made up of 15 amino acids. V lost 6 bases and J lost 0, with 13 bases in between. Here the CDR3 DNA reads TGTGCCAGCAGGCGCCACGGGGGCAGCACAGATACGCAGTATTTT. It is translated as CASRRHGGSTDTQYF.

As DNA, the CDR3 is TGCAGTGTCGGGAAACCCCCGACGGGGACAGGGTATACCCTGGACTACGAGCAGTACTTC. Its protein product is CSVGKPPTGTGYTLDYEQYF. The chain recombines TRBV29-1 with TRBJ2-7, with 9 bases lining up with TRBD1. This CDR3 region has 20 residues. Germline assignment: CDR1 SQVTM and CDR2 ANQGSEA.

Many counts were recorded for this clonotype. V is TRBV10-2 and J is TRBJ2-3; 10 bases agree with TRBD2. V was pared by 4 bases and J by 3 bases, with 7 bases of the junction left unmatched. CDR1 and CDR2 from the germline V gene are WSHSY and SAAADI. The CDR3 covers 16 residues. In nucleotides, the CDR3 is TGCGCCAGCAGTGTTCTAGCGGGAGATGGGACAGATACGCAGTATTTT. Encoded protein: CASSVLAGDGTDTQYF.

The chain recombines TRBV19 with TRBJ1-5, with D unresolved. Deletions cut 5 bases from V and 0 bases from J, with 11 bases between. Germline V CDR1 and CDR2: LNHDA, SQIVND (reference sequence). The CDR3 sequence is 15 residues long. CDR3 protein: CASSSTQVSNQPQHF. The CDR3 DNA reads TGTGCCAGTAGTTCAACCCAGGTTAGCAATCAGCCCCAGCATTTT.

This clonotype occurred many times. V gene TRBV10-3 combines with J gene TRBJ2-3, with unresolved D. The CDR3 length is 14 residues. Per germline, CDR1 ENHRY and CDR2 SYGVKD. Trimming left V 7 bases short and J 2 bases short, with 13 bases between. CDR3 protein: CAINDGYDTDTQYF. CDR3 coding DNA: TGTGCCATCAATGACGGCTATGACACAGATACGCAGTATTTT.

J is TRBJ2-2 and V is TRBV4-2; the match to TRBD2 covers 7 bases. CDR1 and CDR2 from the germline V gene are LGHNA and YNFKEQ. After removal of 3 bases from V and 7 bases from J, the junction contained 11 bases not matched to a gene. CDR3 length: 16 residues. CDR3 sequence reads: CASSQVGGFYGGELFF. CDR3 nucleotides: TGTGCCAGCAGCCAGGTGGGGGGGTTTTATGGCGGGGAGCTGTTTTTT.

In this sample, this clonotype turned up a few times. J is TRBJ1-3 and V is TRBV20-1; D remains ambiguous. This CDR3 is 11 amino acids long. Trimming took 5 bases from V and 4 from J, leaving 6 bases between them. Germline values: CDR1 DFQATT, CDR2 SNEGSKA (reference sequence). The CDR3 loop reads CSAPQGNTIYF. CDR3 bases: TGCAGTGCTCCCCAAGGAAACACCATATATTTT.

V usage is TRBV20-1 and J usage is TRBJ2-1, with TRBD2 matching over 7 bases. CDR1 and CDR2 from the germline V gene are DFQATT and SNEGSKA (reference sequence). After removal of 5 bases from V and 6 bases from J, the junction contained 4 bases not matched to a gene. CDR3 length equals 12 residues. The DNA for the CDR3 is TGCAGTGCTTGGTCGGGGGGCAATGAGCAGTTCTTC. This translates into CSAWSGGNEQFF.

This clonotype was observed at least ten times. The genes are TRBV28 and TRBJ1-2; 9 bases line up with TRBD1. Germline values: CDR1 MDHEN, CDR2 SYDVKM. V trimming: 6 bases; J trimming: 3 bases; junction bases outside the gene matches: 8. This CDR3 contains 15 residues. CDR3 coding DNA: TGTGCCAGCAGGGACGGGACAGGGAGGGACTATGGCTACACCTTC. It specifies CASRDGTGRDYGYTF.

This clonotype appeared many times. The chain uses TRBV6-6 and TRBJ1-1; D call uncertain. V dropped 2 bases and J dropped 4 bases, with 5 bases sitting between them. The CDR3 is made up of 12 amino acids. The germline gives CDR1 MNHNY, CDR2 SVGAGI (reference sequence). In DNA form, the CDR3 reads TGTGCCAGCAGTTACGGTGGCACTGAAGCTTTCTTT. Translating gives CASSYGGTEAFF.

The J gene is TRBJ1-1, the V gene TRBV6-1, with D possibly matching TRBD1 (5 bases). This CDR3 spans 15 amino acids. V lost 4 bases and J lost 3, with 15 bases in between. The V gene's germline CDR1 is MNHNS and CDR2 SASEGT. CDR3 sequence: CASSGPRGLDTEAFF. The CDR3 nucleotides read TGTGCCAGCAGTGGACCTAGGGGTCTGGACACTGAAGCTTTCTTT.

The rearrangement links TRBV6-2 or TRBV6-3 to TRBJ2-2; the D gene is possibly TRBD1 (5 bases). Germline V gene lookup returns CDR1 MNHEY and CDR2 SVGEGT. This CDR3 spans 14 amino acids. V gave up 2 bases and J gave up 5 bases, with 9 bases separating them. CDR3 sequence (DNA): TGTGCCAGCAGTTACGGCGCAGGGACCGGGGAGCTGTTTTTT. Amino acid sequence: CASSYGAGTGELFF.

In this sample, this clonotype turned up a few times. The V call is TRBV5-6, the J call TRBJ2-3; 12 bases match TRBD2. Germline V gives CDR1 SGHDT, CDR2 YYEEEE. Unmatched junction bases numbered 9, after V lost 2 bases and J lost 2 bases. This CDR3 has 18 residues. The CDR3 reads CASSLLAGGLHATDTQYF. The CDR3 region has the DNA TGTGCCAGCAGCTTACTAGCGGGGGGCCTCCACGCCACAGATACGCAGTATTTT.

The chain carries TRBV28 and TRBJ1-1, with D hard to call. The CDR3 is 14 residues long. Trimming left V 5 bases short and J 3 bases short, with 13 bases between. Germline assignment: CDR1 MDHEN and CDR2 SYDVKM. This CDR3 reads CASSTQQPHTEAFF. As DNA, the CDR3 is TGTGCCAGCAGTACCCAACAACCGCACACTGAAGCTTTCTTT.

This chain uses TRBV7-2 with TRBJ2-7, with 8 bases that match TRBD2. Germline CDR1 SGHTA, CDR2 FQGNSA. CDR3 length: 14 amino acids. Trimming at V came to 3 bases and at J to 1 base, leaving 2 bases not matched to a gene. CDR3 DNA sequence: TGTGCCAGCAGCTTCGTAGCGGGATCCTACGAGCAGTACTTC. Translation gives CASSFVAGSYEQYF.

This clonotype occurred a few times. The chain combines TRBV6-5 with TRBJ1-1; D not certain. This CDR3 has 15 amino acids. The germline V gene has CDR1 MNHEY and CDR2 SVGAGI. Trimming removed 2 bases from V and 1 base from J, with 11 bases in between. The DNA for the CDR3 is TGTGCCAGCAGTTACACTCCAGCTTCGAACACTGAAGCTTTCTTT. Its protein is CASSYTPASNTEAFF.